This T cell receptor (beta chain) was captured in a study of blood T cell repertoires in COVID-19. Data came from immunoSEQ multiplex PCR; TCRdb stores just in-frame clones and leaves some out. The sample holds about 270,000 clones, about nine tenths seen once. With V trimmed by 3 bases and J by 10 bases, 6 bases remained unmatched. From germline, CDR1 is SNHLY and CDR2 FYNNEI. The CDR3 length is 13 residues. Adults between about 18 and 95 years of age took part from approximately 24 US areas. The sequence came from a woman under 40 with acute COVID-19. This rearrangement joins TRBV2 to TRBJ2-1; TRBD2 matches at 7 bases. Sequences were obtained from PBMCs or T cells enriched from blood (not recorded which). DNA for the CDR3: TGTGCCAGCAGTGAGGCGGGGGAGGGGGAGCAGTTCTTC. It translates to CASSEAGEGEQFF.